Presented here are 3 T cell receptor beta chains from one specimen sequenced in a study of shared clonotypes between healthy human individuals. Assay used: immunoSEQ multiplex PCR; TCRdb lists only in-frame clones, some missing. Counted here are about 230,000 clones, 50% to 75% occurring once; the ten biggest clones make up around 10%. Material for sequencing was memory CD4+ T cells sorted from blood. Specified subset: CD45RA-negative fraction. These receptor sequences come from a man under 40 in good health.

The J gene is TRBJ1-2, the V gene TRBV27, with a weak D call TRBD1 (6 bases). The V end lost 2 bases, the J end lost 2 bases, and 15 bases lay between the germline ends. The CDR3 spans 16 residues. CDR1 MNHEY and CDR2 SMNVEV come from the germline V gene (reference sequence). CDR3: CASSLRRTAQNYGYTF. The CDR3 bases are TGTGCCAGCAGTTTAAGACGGACAGCCCAGAACTATGGCTACACCTTC.

J is TRBJ2-7 and V is TRBV28, with 10 bases aligning to TRBD2. Germline CDR1 MDHEN, CDR2 SYDVKM. The CDR3 has 16 amino acids. The V gene end was trimmed by 6 bases and the J gene end by 5 bases; junction bases not matched to a gene: 13. The CDR3 spells CASSNFAASGSHEQYF. The CDR3 nucleotides read TGTGCCAGCAGCAACTTCGCGGCTAGCGGGAGCCACGAGCAGTACTTC.

The chain has TRBV6-6 and TRBJ2-5, with TRBD1 matching over 9 bases. Germline CDR1 MNHNY, CDR2 SVGAGI (reference sequence). The CDR3 consists of 13 residues. Trimming cost V 7 bases and J 5 bases; bases outside gene matches: 5. The CDR3 nucleotides are TGTGCCAGCACCCGGGGGACAGGGGAGACCCAGTACTTC. Its translation is CASTRGTGETQYF.